This T cell receptor (beta chain) was captured in a study of CD8 T cells in Susac syndrome. In its sample, this clonotype was seen once. The authors reverse transcribed about 0.5 to 1 ug RNA with random hexamers. TCRdb called the immunoSEQ multiplex PCR reads again in MiXCR, with one record for every CDR3 protein. The data contain around 140,000 distinct CDR3 sequences, 75% to 90% of them singletons. Per germline, CDR1 DFQATT and CDR2 SNEGSKA (reference sequence). The ends were cut back, 0 bases at V and 3 bases at J, with 11 bases in the middle. This CDR3 has 15 residues. The chain links TRBV20-1 to TRBJ1-4; D perhaps matches TRBD1 (6 bases). Sequenced sample: CD8+ T cells from PBMCs. This receptor was obtained from a human donor with multiple sclerosis. CDR3 residues: CSARDYRDSNEKLFF. The CDR3 coding sequence is TGCAGTGCTAGAGATTACAGGGATTCTAATGAAAAACTGTTTTTT.